Detailed here is one TCR beta chain. Its antigen is not yet known. Per-nucleotide qualities are absent, and no much larger clonotype sits a single base away. This specimen belongs to a study of OX40 agonist ivuxolimab in advanced cancers. About the study as a whole: Ivuxolimab, which targeted the costimulatory receptor OX40 (CD134), was an agonistic, fully human IgG2 monoclonal antibody. Prior anti-PD-1, anti-PD-L1 or anti-CTLA-4 therapy was permitted, and 30% to 50% of dose-escalation patients had received checkpoint inhibitors. Partial responses were achieved by three dose-escalation patients, of whom one had hepatocellular carcinoma and two had cutaneous melanoma. Intravenous ivuxolimab was administered to patients every 2 weeks at six dose levels: 0.01, 0.1, 0.3, 1.5, 3 and 10 mg/kg. The purpose of peripheral TCRbeta sequencing was to test whether ivuxolimab changed TCR sequence diversity and led to clonal T-cell expansion. Of the roughly 53 patients in dose escalation, about 20 had hepatocellular carcinoma, roughly 15 had melanoma, 9 had renal cell carcinoma and 9 had head and neck cancer. The dose-escalation cohort was about 83% male with a mean age of about 54 years, ranging from about 23 to 85. The paper reports the monotherapy dose-escalation portion (N of about 50 patients) of the phase I ivuxolimab trial. The research as a whole found: Partial responders in the 0.1-3.0 mg/kg groups had among the lowest normalized peripheral clonal expansion, especially among CD8+ T cells. After ivuxolimab, expanded clones were on average more numerous among CD8+ T cells than among CD4+ T cells. The antigen specificity of the peripheral T cells that underwent clonal expansion was not determined. Low levels of normalized T-cell clonal expansion were also seen in some patients who did not respond. At doses of 0.1 to 3.0 mg/kg, clonal expansion of both CD4+ and CD8+ blood T cells was observed from baseline to week 6.

Reading the germline V gene gives CDR1 SGHVS and CDR2 FNYEAQ. V loses 3 bases of germline sequence and J loses 6 bases, and the interval between the two ends is 14 bases. The cysteine opens and the phenylalanine closes a CDR3 of 14 amino acids. The DNA shown is the 42-base CDR3, in frame from base 1. For sequencing of the TCRbeta CDR3 region, genomic DNA was extracted from the sorted cells. The immunoSEQ Assay was used to sequence the TCRbeta CDR3 regions. TCRdb retrieved this table from immuneACCESS and kept in-frame rearrangements only. Not all clones are present; in checked studies, unresolved V genes account for under half, and no reason is known for the remainder. The sample records around 91,000 clones, 89% of which are singletons. Of the sample, 0.15% to 0.2% falls within the top ten clones. Patients with a history of autoimmune disease or receiving systemic immunosuppression were excluded from the trial. In every dose cohort, peripheral blood was drawn for TCR sequencing at baseline, cycle 4 day 1, and cycle 7 day 1. The samples were taken from a phase I, first-in-human, multicenter, open-label dose-escalation trial of ivuxolimab. Adults with locally advanced or metastatic melanoma, renal cell, hepatocellular, or head and neck squamous cell carcinoma were enrolled in the trial. Before TCR sequencing, CD4+ T cells and CD8+ T cells were sorted from peripheral blood as separate populations.

The source was CD4+ or CD8+ T cells sorted from blood, collected in a trial of the OX40 agonist ivuxolimab. The chain couples TRBV7-6 to TRBJ1-1; no D segment can be confidently identified. The sequence was collected from an adult with an advanced solid tumor such as melanoma, head and neck, liver or kidney cancer. In nucleotide form, the sequence is TGTGCCAGCAGCTTTTTAGGTCGGAGCGCTGAAGCTTTCTTT. Its amino acids are CASSFLGRSAEAFF.